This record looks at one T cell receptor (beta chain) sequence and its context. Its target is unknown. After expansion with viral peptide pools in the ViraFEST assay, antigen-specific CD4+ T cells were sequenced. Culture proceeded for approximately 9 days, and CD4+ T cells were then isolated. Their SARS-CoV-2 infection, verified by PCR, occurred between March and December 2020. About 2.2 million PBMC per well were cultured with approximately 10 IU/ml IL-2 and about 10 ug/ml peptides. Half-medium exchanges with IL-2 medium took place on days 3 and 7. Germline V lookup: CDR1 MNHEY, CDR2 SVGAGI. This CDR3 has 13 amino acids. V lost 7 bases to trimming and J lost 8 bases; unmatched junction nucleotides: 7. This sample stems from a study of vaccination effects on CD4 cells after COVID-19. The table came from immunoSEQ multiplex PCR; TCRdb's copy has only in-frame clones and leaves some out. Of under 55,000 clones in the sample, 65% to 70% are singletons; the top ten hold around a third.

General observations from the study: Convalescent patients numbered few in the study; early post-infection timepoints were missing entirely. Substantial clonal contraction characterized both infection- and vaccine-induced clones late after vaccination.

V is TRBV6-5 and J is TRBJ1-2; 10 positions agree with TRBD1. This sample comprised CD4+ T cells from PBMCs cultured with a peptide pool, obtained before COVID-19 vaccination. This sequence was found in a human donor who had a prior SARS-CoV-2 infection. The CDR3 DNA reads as TGTGCCAGCATGGGGACAGGGGTTGAAGGCTACACCTTC. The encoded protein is CASMGTGVEGYTF.